Ten or more counts support the clone carrying this TCR beta chain. Via MiXCR, TCRdb re-called the 5' RACE reads, giving one row per CDR3 protein. The profile shows 40,000 or so distinct CDR3 sequences, about 3.3% of them singletons. The sample belongs to a study of neurological immune-mediated disorders. Described time point: longitudinal time-point 1 (baseline). From germline, CDR1 is DFQATT and CDR2 SNEGSKA (reference sequence). This CDR3 region has 15 residues. Germline trimming cut 6 bases from V and 2 bases from J; bases unmatched to any gene: 7. The chain links TRBV20-1 to TRBJ2-6; TRBD1 matches 7 bases. This clonotype was sampled from a woman aged 55-70 years with multiple sclerosis. The sequencing sample was made of PBMCs. CDR3 DNA sequence: TGCAGTGCAGGCTACAGGGGCACTGGGGCCAACGTCCTGACTTTC. This sequence encodes CSAGYRGTGANVLTF.